This TCR beta chain was captured in a study of shared clonotypes between healthy human individuals. Study outcomes and limitations: Among a handful of donors, around 5% of naive CD4 clonotypes were found in common.

Assay: immunoSEQ multiplex PCR; the TCRdb copy retains only in-frame clones and omits some. The sample has millions of clones, approximately 92% seen once. There are 14 residues in the CDR3. Germline V gene data show CDR1 as SNHLY and CDR2 as FYNNEI. J lost 0 bases, V lost 7 bases, and 4 bases had no gene match. About this clone itself: The antigen remains undetermined.

The genes are TRBV2 and TRBJ2-7; 9 positions match TRBD2. This TCR was sampled from a man younger than 35 in good health. Sequencing was carried out using naive CD4+ T cells sorted from blood. Subset meaning: CD45RA+ positively selected. As DNA, the CDR3 is TGTGCCAGCATGCTAGCGGGGCCCTCCTACGAGCAGTACTTC. This codes for CASMLAGPSYEQYF.